The 30 T cell receptor beta chains given below trace back to one sample, sequenced in a study of T cells in tuberculosis. The method was immunoSEQ multiplex PCR; TCRdb's version includes in-frame clones alone and lacks a portion of them. In the table there are about 43,000 clones, around 94% of which are singletons. The specimen was PBMCs. The receptors shown here come from a donor between 10 and 35 years old with latent tuberculosis or without tuberculosis infection. Some clones in this sample may be carry-over from other donors' samples.

This rearrangement joins TRBV10-1 to TRBJ2-4; TRBD2 agrees at 10 bases. Trimming at V came to 7 bases and at J to 1 base, leaving 13 bases not matched to a gene. The length of the CDR3 is 18 residues. Germline V CDR1 and CDR2: WNHNN, SYGVQD (reference sequence). CDR3: CASTEAGGPILAKNIQYF. CDR3 coding DNA: TGCGCCAGCACCGAAGCGGGAGGGCCAATTCTGGCCAAAAACATTCAGTACTTC.

The V and J genes are TRBV25-1 and TRBJ2-7; 7 bases align to TRBD1. The CDR3 totals 16 residues. The germline CDR1 and CDR2 sequences are MGHDK and SYGVNS. V dropped 1 base and J dropped 0; count of bases not matched to a gene: 6. DNA for the CDR3: TGTGCCAGCAGTGAATCTAAGACAGGGAGCTCCTACGAGCAGTACTTC. It codes for CASSESKTGSSYEQYF.

The chain uses TRBV27 and TRBJ2-1; D possibly corresponds to TRBD2 (6 bases). V lost 3 bases and J lost 4, with 13 bases in between. This CDR3 has 15 residues. The germline V gene encodes CDR1 MNHEY and CDR2 SMNVEV (reference sequence). CDR3 sequence (DNA): TGTGCCAGCAGTTTCCCCGGGACTCTTTACAATGAGCAGTTCTTC. It encodes CASSFPGTLYNEQFF.

J is TRBJ1-1 and V is TRBV5-8, with D perhaps matching TRBD1 (5 bases). CDR1 and CDR2 from the germline V gene are SGHTS and YDEGEE. Trimming took 2 bases from V and 3 from J, leaving 11 bases between them. This CDR3 is built from 14 residues. CDR3: CASSFGQGYTEAFF. CDR3 DNA: TGTGCCAGCAGCTTTGGGCAGGGATACACTGAAGCTTTCTTT.

The V and J genes are TRBV6-6 and TRBJ2-7; 10 bases align to TRBD2. Trimming removed 8 bases from V and 4 bases from J; junction bases left unmatched: 8. Germline V CDR1 and CDR2: MNHNY, SVGAGI (reference sequence). This CDR3 has 14 amino acids. CDR3 in DNA: TGTGCCAGCGGGCCTAGCGGGAGCCAGTACGAGCAGTACTTC. Translated: CASGPSGSQYEQYF.

The V and J genes are TRBV10-3 and TRBJ1-4, with TRBD1 matching 10 bases. The CDR3 is made up of 14 amino acids. The germline V gene encodes CDR1 ENHRY and CDR2 SYGVKD. With V trimmed by 5 bases and J by 5 bases, 2 bases remained unmatched. CDR3 loop: CAISPGQGNEKLFF. Written as DNA, the CDR3 is TGTGCCATCAGTCCGGGACAGGGGAATGAAAAACTGTTTTTT.

This chain connects TRBV5-4 to TRBJ2-7; TRBD2 aligns across 14 bases. The CDR3 consists of 15 residues. The junction had 6 bases not matched to a gene; V was cut back by 4 bases and J by 6 bases. Germline V lookup: CDR1 SGHNT, CDR2 YYREEE (reference sequence). The CDR3 is CASSPGTSGRGEQYF. In DNA form, the CDR3 reads TGTGCCAGCAGCCCCGGGACTAGCGGGAGAGGCGAGCAGTACTTC.

The V gene is TRBV6-1, the J gene TRBJ1-2; no reliable D call. The germline V gene encodes CDR1 MNHNS and CDR2 SASEGT. Deletions cut 2 bases from V and 8 bases from J, with 12 bases between. The CDR3 spans 13 residues. The DNA of the CDR3 is TGTGCCAGCAGTGAACGAAGAGGGTTGGGCTACACCTTC. This encodes CASSERRGLGYTF.

The chain uses TRBV4-1 and TRBJ1-2; D gene unclear. The length of the CDR3 is 17 residues. Germline CDR1 and CDR2: MGHRA and YSYEKL. Trimming pared 0 bases from V and 5 bases from J, leaving 19 bases between. The CDR3 protein is CASSQESGPPVLYGYTF. The CDR3 bases are TGCGCCAGCAGCCAAGAGAGCGGGCCGCCCGTCCTTTATGGCTACACCTTC.

This clone was seen just once. V is TRBV7-7 and J is TRBJ2-3, with 10 bases lining up with TRBD1. CDR3 length equals 19 residues. The germline gives CDR1 SSHAT, CDR2 FNYEAQ (reference sequence). Trimming removed 3 bases from V and 0 bases from J; junction bases left unmatched: 12. CDR3 DNA sequence: TGTGCCAGCAGCTTTTCTGGTGGGGACAGGGGATCTAGCACAGATACGCAGTATTTT. Encoded protein: CASSFSGGDRGSSTDTQYF.

This clone appeared a single time. The CDR3 sequence is CASSPPGTNQPQHF. Here the CDR3 DNA reads TGTGCCAGCTCACCGCCGGGAACCAATCAGCCCCAGCATTTT. This chain links TRBV18 with TRBJ1-5; no firm D call. The CDR3 totals 14 residues. V was trimmed by 3 bases and J by 3 bases, leaving 9 bases between them. Germline V gene lookup returns CDR1 KGHSH and CDR2 LQKENI.

The chain carries TRBV28 and TRBJ1-2; 12 nucleotides line up with TRBD1. V was clipped by 7 bases and J by 8 bases; unmatched bases: 8. The germline gives CDR1 MDHEN, CDR2 SYDVKM. The CDR3 runs to 14 residues. CDR3: CASIPGQGAGGYTF. The CDR3 DNA sequence: TGTGCCAGCATTCCGGGACAGGGGGCTGGGGGCTACACCTTC.

This clone was observed once. The chain is built from TRBV4-2 and TRBJ1-5, with 7 bases identical to TRBD1. Germline assignment: CDR1 LGHNA and CDR2 YNFKEQ. With 4 bases clipped from V and 2 bases from J, the junction kept 8 bases outside the gene matches. The CDR3 extends over 16 amino acids. The CDR3 here is CASSPGRQGGNQPQHF. In DNA form, the CDR3 reads TGTGCCAGCAGCCCTGGTAGACAGGGCGGCAATCAGCCCCAGCATTTT.

This clone was observed a single time. The V and J genes are TRBV29-1 and TRBJ2-6; D unclear. Germline-derived CDR1 and CDR2 are SQVTM and ANQGSEA. The V gene lost 5 bases and the J gene lost 0 bases, with 8 bases spanning the gap. The CDR3 has 14 residues. The CDR3, as DNA: TGCAGCGTTTCCGGTATCTCTGGGGCCAACGTCCTGACTTTC. Amino acid sequence: CSVSGISGANVLTF.

The chain is built from TRBV7-2 and TRBJ2-1, with D possibly TRBD2 on 5 matching bases. CDR3 length: 15 residues. The germline CDR1 and CDR2 sequences are SGHTA and FQGNSA. Trimming cost V 5 bases and J 3 bases, with 14 bases left between them. This chain's CDR3 is CASSAEGPFYNEQFF. In DNA, the CDR3 is TGTGCCAGCAGCGCCGAGGGCCCCTTCTACAATGAGCAGTTCTTC.

The genes are TRBV4-1 and TRBJ1-1; no clear D. The germline V gene encodes CDR1 MGHRA and CDR2 YSYEKL. The germline V and J ends were trimmed by 4 bases and 0 bases, with 9 bases remaining between them. The CDR3 sequence is 14 residues long. The CDR3 nucleotides are TGCGCCAGCAGCCCCCCGAGGGTGAACACTGAAGCTTTCTTT. Protein product: CASSPPRVNTEAFF.

CDR3 DNA sequence: TGCGCCAGCAGCCAAGTAACAGGACAGGGGCATTGTCAGCCCCAGCATTTT. As protein: CASSQVTGQGHCQPQHF. This chain joins TRBV4-3 and TRBJ1-5, with TRBD1 identical over 9 bases. V trimming: 1 base; J trimming: 6 bases; junction bases outside the gene matches: 10. This CDR3 has 17 amino acids. Germline CDR1 is LGHNA and CDR2 is YSLEER.

V is TRBV5-5 and J is TRBJ1-1; no definite D call. The CDR3 is made up of 15 amino acids. Looked up from germline, CDR1 is SGHKS and CDR2 is YYEKEE (reference sequence). V was trimmed by 2 bases and J by 1 base, leaving 12 bases between them. Here the CDR3 DNA reads TGTGCCAGCAGCTTCGAGGGTCGGAAGAACACTGAAGCTTTCTTT. Protein sequence: CASSFEGRKNTEAFF. The complete variable domain, with remaining parts taken from reference TRBV5-5 and TRBJ1-1, reads DAGVTQSPTHLIKTRGQQVTLRCSPISGHKSVSWYQQVLGQGPQFIFQYYEKEERGRGNFPDRFSARQFPNYSSELNVNALLLGDSALYLCASSFEGRKNTEAFFGQGTRLTVV.

In the case of this clone: One end of the junction does not line up with germline, which may come from a read error. The rearrangement links TRBV2 to TRBJ2-7; 14 positions match TRBD2. This CDR3 spans 12 amino acids. Germline CDR1 SNHLY, CDR2 FYNNEI. DNA for the CDR3: TGTGCCAGCAAGGATAGGACTAGCGGGAGGAACTTC. Translation: CASKDRTSGRNF.

The V call is TRBV7-2, the J call TRBJ2-7, with TRBD1 as a possible D gene (6 bases). In germline, CDR1 is SGHTA, CDR2 FQGNSA. Trimming pared 1 base from V and 1 base from J, leaving 8 bases between. The CDR3 consists of 14 residues. The CDR3 sequence is CASSLEGVSYEQYF. CDR3 coding DNA: TGTGCCAGCAGCTTAGAGGGGGTATCCTACGAGCAGTACTTC.

The J gene is TRBJ2-3, the V gene TRBV10-3, with 14 bases lining up with TRBD2. V shed 6 bases and J 3 bases; nucleotides not matched to a gene: 5. Germline V gene sequence: CDR1 ENHRY, CDR2 SYGVKD. The CDR3 loop spans 16 amino acids. The CDR3 loop reads CAISEGLAGVTDTQYF. The CDR3, as DNA: TGTGCCATCAGCGAGGGACTAGCGGGAGTAACAGATACGCAGTATTTT.

The chain employs TRBV7-9 and TRBJ2-1; no firm D call. Between the trimmed V and J ends, which lost 2 bases and 9 bases, there was a span of 20 bases. CDR3 length: 16 amino acids. Germline V gene sequence: CDR1 SEHNR, CDR2 FQNEAQ (reference sequence). CDR3 loop: CASSLSPTPLRSEQFF. DNA of the CDR3: TGTGCCAGCAGCTTATCTCCCACCCCGCTGAGGAGTGAGCAGTTCTTC.

In its sample, this clone was seen once. The chain carries TRBV2 and TRBJ2-7, with TRBD2 identical over 11 bases. Unmatched junction bases numbered 12, after V lost 1 base and J lost 10 bases. Germline lookup yields CDR1 SNHLY and CDR2 FYNNEI. This CDR3 is 16 amino acids long. The CDR3 nucleotides are TGTGCCAGCAGTGAAGACCTTTGGGCTAGCGGGAGGTCTCAGTACTTC. This translates into CASSEDLWASGRSQYF.

J is TRBJ2-1 and V is TRBV2; 9 bases map to TRBD2. The germline V gene encodes CDR1 SNHLY and CDR2 FYNNEI. The CDR3 contains 16 residues. The V segment lost 6 bases and the J segment 7 bases; nucleotides outside the gene matches: 13. The CDR3 bases are TGTGCCAGCAGGCCATTTTTAGCGGGAGTGACGAATGAGCAGTTCTTC. Translating gives CASRPFLAGVTNEQFF.

This clone was recorded once. The chain employs TRBV7-2 and TRBJ2-5, with a weak D call TRBD1 (7 bases). The CDR3 extends over 15 amino acids. CDR1 and CDR2 (germline): SGHTA, FQGNSA. Trimming took off 2 bases at V and 4 bases at J, with 14 bases between the two ends. CDR3 in amino acids: CASSLRGGTAETQYF. CDR3 nucleotides: TGTGCCAGCAGCTTAAGAGGGGGGACAGCAGAGACCCAGTACTTC.

This clone is categorized as medium-sized. The chain recombines TRBV4-2 with TRBJ1-1; 9 positions agree with TRBD1. Unmatched junction bases numbered 21, after V lost 0 bases and J lost 4 bases. Germline CDR1 LGHNA, CDR2 YNFKEQ. The CDR3 is 21 residues long. CDR3 residues: CASSQESINRGRIATLTEAFF. In nucleotides, the CDR3 is TGTGCCAGCAGCCAAGAGTCGATTAACAGGGGGCGAATAGCGACGCTCACTGAAGCTTTCTTT.

The V and J genes are TRBV7-7 and TRBJ1-2, with D uncertain. The CDR3 contains 17 residues. Germline V lookup: CDR1 SSHAT, CDR2 FNYEAQ (reference sequence). V gave up 5 bases and J gave up 3 bases, with 22 bases separating them. The CDR3 sequence is CASSQILASAADYGYTF. CDR3 DNA: TGTGCCAGCAGCCAAATATTAGCCTCGGCTGCGGACTATGGCTACACCTTC.

The chain joins TRBV19 to TRBJ1-1; 8 bases fit TRBD1. The CDR3 has 15 amino acids. V trimming: 5 bases; J trimming: 1 base; junction bases outside the gene matches: 6. Germline lookup yields CDR1 LNHDA and CDR2 SQIVND (reference sequence). The CDR3 coding sequence is TGTGCCAGTAGTTCAGGACAGGGTAGGAACACTGAAGCTTTCTTT. This sequence encodes CASSSGQGRNTEAFF. Full variable domain (remainder filled in from reference TRBV19 and TRBJ1-1): DGGITQSPKYLFRKEGQNVTLSCEQNLNHDAMYWYRQDPGQGLRLIYYSQIVNDFQKGDIAEGYSVSREKKESFPLTVTSAQKNPTAFYLCASSSGQGRNTEAFFGQGTRLTVV.

The V and J genes are TRBV14 and TRBJ2-4; a possible D gene is TRBD2 (6 bases). The CDR3 is 14 residues long. V gave up 4 bases and J gave up 9 bases, with 16 bases separating them. Germline values: CDR1 SGHDN, CDR2 FVKESK. The CDR3, as DNA: TGTGCCAGCAGCCCAAATGGGGGGTTTAGCATTCAGTACTTC. Its protein product is CASSPNGGFSIQYF.

V usage is TRBV4-2 and J usage is TRBJ1-2; TRBD1 aligns across 9 bases. The germline V gene encodes CDR1 LGHNA and CDR2 YNFKEQ. There are 13 residues in the CDR3. With 1 base clipped from V and 10 bases from J, the junction kept 4 bases outside the gene matches. The CDR3 loop is CASSQGDRADYTF. CDR3 DNA sequence: TGTGCCAGCAGCCAAGGGGACAGGGCGGACTACACCTTC.